This T cell receptor (beta chain) is from a study of T cells after yellow fever vaccination. Across the whole study: Fractions of low cell number were prepared using SMART-Seq v4 Ultra Low Input. Study results and caveats: Subsequent booster samples again held most clones from primary vaccination (approximately 95% CD4, just under 90% CD8). Clonotypes found in both CD4 and CD8 compartments made up a small share. Though weaker, the secondary response peaked faster, on day 5 versus 15.

The J segment lost 7 bases and the V segment lost 5 bases, leaving 8 bases of the junction unmatched. Germline-derived CDR1 and CDR2 are SEHNR and FQNEAQ (reference sequence). The CDR3 has 14 residues. This clonotype was recorded many times. Its cognate antigen is unknown. TCRdb re-called the 5' RACE reads with MiXCR, one entry per CDR3 protein. The data contain 230,000 or so distinct CDR3 sequences, about 3.7% of them singletons. This TCR was sampled from a man aged 18 to 29 who received the YFV17D yellow fever vaccine. The material was PBMCs, obtained 15 days after the yellow fever booster vaccination. V usage is TRBV7-9 and J usage is TRBJ2-1; 7 bases align to TRBD2. CDR3 coding DNA: TGTGCCAGCAGCATAGTGGAACTAGCGAATGAGCAGTTCTTC. It codes for CASSIVELANEQFF.